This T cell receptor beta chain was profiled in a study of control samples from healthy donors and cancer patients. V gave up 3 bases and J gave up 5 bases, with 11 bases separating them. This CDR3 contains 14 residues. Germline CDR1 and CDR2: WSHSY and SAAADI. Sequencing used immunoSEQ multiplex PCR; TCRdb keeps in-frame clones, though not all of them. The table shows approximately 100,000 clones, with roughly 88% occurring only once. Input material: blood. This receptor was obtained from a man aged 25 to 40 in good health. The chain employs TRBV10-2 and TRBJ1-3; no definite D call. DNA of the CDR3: TGCGCCAGCAGTGAACCCAGGTTGAGAAACACCATATATTTT. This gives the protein CASSEPRLRNTIYF.